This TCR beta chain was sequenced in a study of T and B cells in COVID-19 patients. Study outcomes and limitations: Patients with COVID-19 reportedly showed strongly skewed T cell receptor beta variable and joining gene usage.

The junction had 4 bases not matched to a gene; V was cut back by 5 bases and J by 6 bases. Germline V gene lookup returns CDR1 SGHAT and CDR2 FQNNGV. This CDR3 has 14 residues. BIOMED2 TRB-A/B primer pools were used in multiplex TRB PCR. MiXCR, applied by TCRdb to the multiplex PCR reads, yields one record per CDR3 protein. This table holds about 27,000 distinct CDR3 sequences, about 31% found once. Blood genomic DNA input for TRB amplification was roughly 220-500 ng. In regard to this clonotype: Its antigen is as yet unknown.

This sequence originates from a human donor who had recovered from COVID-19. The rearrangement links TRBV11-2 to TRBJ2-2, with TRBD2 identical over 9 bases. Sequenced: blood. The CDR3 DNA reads TGTGCCAGCAGCCTAGCGGGGCGGGCCGGGGAGCTGTTTTTT. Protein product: CASSLAGRAGELFF.